This TCR beta chain was recovered during a study of blood T cell repertoires in COVID-19. About the study: Specimens from acute and convalescent COVID-19 originated in the United States, Italy and Spain. T cells, B-cell-depleted T cells, or PBMCs supplied cDNA or gDNA.

In the original workflow: Estimates of nucleated cell counts were drawn from the amplification of reference gene primers. Profiling relied on immunoSEQ multiplex PCR, and the TCRdb table lists in-frame clones only, not all of them. V, J and clone size are those of that table, while D and trimming were read from the DNA. The sample has about 270,000 clones; approximately 90% are singletons. Donors were grouped by their self-reported clinical history. CDR1 is MNHEY and CDR2 is SMNVEV in the germline V gene (reference sequence). V dropped 4 bases and J dropped 5 bases, with 14 bases sitting between them. This CDR3 has 15 amino acids.

The sequenced material came from PBMCs or T cells enriched from blood (not recorded which). This TCR was sampled from a woman younger than 30 who had recovered from COVID-19. The chain is built from TRBV27 and TRBJ2-2, with D maybe TRBD1 (6 bases). The CDR3 DNA sequence: TGTGCCAGCAGTTGGGGACAAGTGGGGACCGGGGAGCTGTTTTTT. Translation gives CASSWGQVGTGELFF.